These 31 T cell receptor beta chains originate from one sample sequenced in a study of CD8+CD57+ T cells in acquired aplastic anemia. Profiling that covered TCR beta VDJ and CDR3 relied on genomic DNA as its template. TCRdb recomputed calls from the reads with MiXCR, one row per CDR3 protein. The sample includes 260,000 or so distinct CDR3 sequences, roughly 80% of them seen just once. CD8+CD57+ cell expansion, shown by flow cytometry, had occurred in the patients selected for sequencing. The specimen sequenced was sorted CD4+, CD8+, or CD8+CD57+ T cells (not recorded which) from PBMCs. These receptors originate from a human donor with aplastic anemia.

The V and J genes are TRBV9 and TRBJ2-1; 7 bases match TRBD2. The length of the CDR3 is 13 residues. Germline CDR1 reads SGDLS; CDR2 reads YYNGEE. Losses at the gene ends were 7 bases for V and 16 bases for J; bases not matched to a gene: 17. CDR3 in amino acids: CASGSGGNSQYFF. The DNA of the CDR3 is TGTGCCAGCGGCTCCGGGGGGAACAGTCAGTACTTCTTC.

This sequence joins TRBV5-1 and TRBJ2-3, with 9 positions matching TRBD1. Germline CDR1 is SGHRS and CDR2 is YFSETQ. Trimming took 4 bases from V and 14 from J; bases not matched to a gene: 8. The CDR3 extends over 12 amino acids. CDR3: CASSLGQGIRYF. CDR3 nucleotide sequence: TGCGCCAGCAGCCTCGGACAGGGGATAAGGTATTTT.

V gene TRBV9 combines with J gene TRBJ2-2, with D maybe TRBD2 (5 bases). The V and J ends lost 5 bases and 3 bases respectively, with 17 bases between them. Germline loops: CDR1 SGDLS, CDR2 YYNGEE. The CDR3 runs to 16 residues. The CDR3 spells CASSGEASGDTGELFF. The CDR3 coding sequence is TGTGCCAGCAGTGGTGAAGCGTCCGGGGACACCGGGGAGCTGTTTTTT.

The CDR3 DNA reads as TGTGCCAGCAGCCTAGCCCTGGACTCCTACGAGCAGTCTTTCTTT. Amino acid sequence: CASSLALDSYEQSFF. V usage is TRBV9 and J usage is TRBJ1-1; D remains ambiguous. The V end lost 4 bases, the J end lost 12 bases, and 25 bases lay between the germline ends. The germline CDR1 and CDR2 sequences are SGDLS and YYNGEE. This CDR3 is built from 15 residues.

In DNA, the CDR3 is TGTGCCACCAGTAAGGGCAGAGGGGACAATGAGCAGTTCTTC. Residues: CATSKGRGDNEQFF. V gene TRBV24-1 combines with J gene TRBJ2-1; D assignment may be TRBD1 or TRBD2 (5 bases each). CDR3 length: 14 residues. Trimming left V 6 bases short and J 5 bases short, with 13 bases between. Germline loops: CDR1 KGHDR, CDR2 SFDVKD.

Of note for this clonotype: One end of the junction is discordant with germline, which a read error may explain. The gene calls are TRBV9 and TRBJ1-2, with D hard to call. This CDR3 is 13 amino acids long. CDR1 is SGDLS and CDR2 is YYNGEE in the germline V gene. The CDR3 spells CASSEGSDTHYFF. CDR3 DNA sequence: TGTGCCAGCAGCGAAGGTTCCGATACGCACTATTTTTTC.

The V gene is TRBV20-1, the J gene TRBJ1-2; D gene uncertain. Germline V lookup: CDR1 DFQATT, CDR2 SNEGSKA (reference sequence). V was clipped by 3 bases and J by 7 bases, with 15 bases between them. The CDR3 has 13 amino acids. CDR3 sequence: CSASQGLAGGYTF. The CDR3, as DNA: TGCAGTGCTAGCCAAGGCCTTGCAGGTGGCTACACCTTC.

In its sample, this clonotype was seen a few times. The gene calls are TRBV2 and TRBJ2-5; TRBD2 matches 7 bases. The germline CDR1 and CDR2 sequences are SNHLY and FYNNEI. The CDR3 consists of 14 residues. Germline trimming cut 1 base from V and 5 bases from J; bases unmatched to any gene: 4. CDR3 bases: TGTGCCAGCAGTGAAGAGGGAGGGCTGGAGACCCAGTACTTC. The encoded protein is CASSEEGGLETQYF.

With regard to this clonotype: This may be a read error: a much more frequent sequence differs by one nucleotide. Because it lacks the conserved phenylalanine or tryptophan at the end, this CDR3 is likely a read error. It is unclear where the CDR3 begins or ends on the DNA, so no DNA is shown, and the CDR3 is as TCRdb lists it. The gene calls are TRBV9 and TRBJ2-3; the table names TRBD1, a call not compared with the DNA. Germline loops: CDR1 SGDLS, CDR2 YYNGEE. The CDR3 numbers 13 amino acids, ends counted. The CDR3 sequence is CANSVGVSRNQPL.

CDR3 sequence (DNA): TGTGCCAGCAGCTTAGACCAAAGGACAAAAGAGACCCAGTACTTC. It yields the protein CASSLDQRTKETQYF. The chain employs TRBV11-3 and TRBJ2-5, with TRBD1 as a possible D gene (5 bases). The length of the CDR3 is 15 residues. Germline values: CDR1 SGHNT, CDR2 YENEEA. V was clipped by 0 bases and J by 3 bases, with 11 bases between them.

V and J are TRBV7-6 and TRBJ1-1; TRBD1 is a possible D gene (6 bases). This CDR3 has 15 amino acids. CDR1 and CDR2 from the germline V gene are SGHVS and FNYEAQ. V lost 7 bases and J lost 14, with 29 bases in between. CDR3 bases: TGTGCCAGCACCCTAGGGAGGGTCCCCTCTAGGGACAACTTCTTT. Protein sequence: CASTLGRVPSRDNFF.

This chain links TRBV14 with TRBJ2-3; 7 positions agree with TRBD2. The CDR3 runs to 14 residues. The germline gives CDR1 SGHDN, CDR2 FVKESK. V dropped 5 bases and J dropped 15; count of bases not matched to a gene: 17. CDR3 nucleotide sequence: TGTGCCAGCAGCTTTACTAGCGCACTGAGCACGCCTTATTTT. This codes for CASSFTSALSTPYF.

This clonotype came up many times. The rearrangement links TRBV5-1 to TRBJ1-1; possibly TRBD1 for D (5 bases). The germline gives CDR1 SGHRS, CDR2 YFSETQ. The germline V and J ends were trimmed by 2 bases and 1 base, with 9 bases remaining between them. The CDR3 is 14 amino acids. The CDR3 here is CASSLSGGNTEAFF. The CDR3 bases are TGCGCCAGCAGCTTATCGGGGGGGAACACTGAAGCTTTCTTT.

This clonotype was found a few times. CDR3 DNA: TGTGCCAGCAGCTTGGAACGGAGGAATGAGCAGTTCTTC. The encoded protein is CASSLERRNEQFF. The V call is TRBV5-6, the J call TRBJ2-1; D is possibly TRBD2 (5 bases). V was trimmed by 0 bases and J by 7 bases, leaving 8 bases between them. Germline-derived CDR1 and CDR2 are SGHDT and YYEEEE. The CDR3 sequence is 13 residues long.

V is TRBV7-3 and J is TRBJ2-7; 9 nucleotides agree with TRBD2. V lost 5 bases, J lost 4 bases, and 9 bases stayed unmatched. Germline CDR1 and CDR2: SGHTA and FQGTGA. CDR3 length: 15 amino acids. The CDR3 is CASSERGGGVYEQYF. DNA for the CDR3: TGTGCCAGCAGCGAGCGTGGCGGGGGGGTATACGAGCAGTACTTC.

With regard to this clonotype: The DNA is omitted, as the CDR3 cannot be located on it reliably, and the CDR3 follows TCRdb's listing. The CDR3: CASSYGGEGYTFEYF. The chain is built from TRBV9 and TRBJ2-5; the table gives TRBD1 as D, unverified against the DNA. The CDR3 contains 15 residues when both ends are counted. From germline, CDR1 is SGDLS and CDR2 YYNGEE.

With regard to this clonotype: Likely a read error: the CDR3 ends without its conserved phenylalanine or tryptophan. It is unclear where the CDR3 begins or ends on the DNA, so no DNA is shown, and the CDR3 is as TCRdb lists it. CDR3 sequence: CASSLGGRPNTYY. V gene TRBV7-8 combines with J gene TRBJ2-3. Including both end residues, the CDR3 is 13 amino acids long. CDR1 is SGHVS, CDR2 FQNEAQ, per germline.

V and J are TRBV20-1 and TRBJ1-1; 10 bases agree with TRBD1. Germline V lookup: CDR1 DFQATT, CDR2 SNEGSKA (reference sequence). Germline trimming cut 5 bases from V and 10 bases from J; bases unmatched to any gene: 7. The CDR3 has 12 residues. CDR3 sequence (DNA): TGCAGTGCTTGGGACAGGGGAGTAAGAGCTTTCTTT. Protein product: CSAWDRGVRAFF.

With respect to this clonotype: Mismatch with germline at one junction end may stem from a read error. The chain has TRBV20-1 and TRBJ1-1; D gene unclear. Germline assignment: CDR1 DFQATT and CDR2 SNEGSKA (reference sequence). CDR3 size: 13 residues. The CDR3: CGARVITGTEAFF. DNA of the CDR3: TGCGGTGCTAGAGTCATTACGGGGACTGAAGCTTTCTTT.

This clonotype has ten or more counts. The chain couples TRBV9 to TRBJ1-1; TRBD1 matches at 7 bases. Germline CDR1 SGDLS, CDR2 YYNGEE. V lost 4 bases, J lost 0 bases, and 9 bases stayed unmatched. The CDR3 has 16 amino acids. This CDR3 reads CASSTRQGLMNTEAFF. CDR3 coding DNA: TGTGCCAGCAGCACAAGACAGGGACTCATGAACACTGAAGCTTTCTTT.

V and J are TRBV9 and TRBJ2-1; TRBD1 aligns across 8 bases. V lost 5 bases to trimming and J lost 11 bases; unmatched junction nucleotides: 18. Germline V gene data show CDR1 as SGDLS and CDR2 as YYNGEE. This CDR3 is built from 16 residues. DNA of the CDR3: TGTGCCAGCAGTCCTCAGGGGGCGATCACAGATACGCAGCAGTTCTTC. Its translation is CASSPQGAITDTQQFF.

Regarding this clonotype: The junction departs from germline at one end; a sequencing error may be responsible. The chain has TRBV7-2 and TRBJ2-7; 8 bases are shared with TRBD2. The germline V gene encodes CDR1 SGHTA and CDR2 FQGNSA. This CDR3 is 14 amino acids long. The CDR3 spells CASSYAGGHYAQYF. The CDR3 DNA follows: TGTGCCAGCAGCTACGCGGGGGGTCACTACGCGCAGTACTTC.

As to this clonotype: The junction does not match germline at one end; this may be a read error. The chain employs TRBV2 and TRBJ1-5; D remains ambiguous. The CDR3 length is 15 residues. Germline CDR1 SNHLY, CDR2 FYNNEI. In nucleotides, the CDR3 is TGTGCCAGCAGTGAAGGGGTCATGAGAAAGCAGCTCCTGCAGTTT. It encodes CASSEGVMRKQLLQF.

Worth noting for this clonotype: Sequence at one end of the junction differs from germline and may be a read error. The J gene is TRBJ1-1, the V gene TRBV19, with D hard to call. The CDR3 covers 15 residues. The germline CDR1 and CDR2 sequences are LNHDA and SQIVND (reference sequence). The CDR3 DNA sequence: TGTGCCAGCAGTTATTCGAGCGACCACAACAATGAAGCTTTCTTT. Protein product: CASSYSSDHNNEAFF.

The J gene is TRBJ2-3, the V gene TRBV11-3, with no clear D. Trimming shortened V by 5 bases and J by 2 bases, and 8 bases separated the two germline ends. CDR3 size: 13 residues. Germline assignment: CDR1 SGHNT and CDR2 YENEEA. CDR3 coding DNA: TGTGCCAGCAGCGAAGATCTCACAGATACGCAGTATTTT. This sequence encodes CASSEDLTDTQYF.

This sequence joins TRBV11-2 and TRBJ2-3; maybe TRBD2 (6 bases). V was trimmed by 5 bases and J by 1 base, leaving 13 bases between them. CDR3 length equals 15 residues. The germline V gene encodes CDR1 SGHAT and CDR2 FQNNGV. The CDR3 DNA is TGTGCCAGCAGCCGTAACACGGGGGGCACAGATACGCAGTATTTT. Protein product: CASSRNTGGTDTQYF.

To note about this clonotype: Germline is not matched at one junction end, which may reflect a read error. This chain uses TRBV7-3 with TRBJ1-2, with TRBD1 as a possible D gene (5 bases). CDR3 length: 16 amino acids. Germline CDR1 and CDR2: SGHTA and FQGTGA. The CDR3 DNA reads as TGCGCCAGCAGCTCTAACCGCAGGGTTGAGTACTATGACTACACCTTC. Its translation is CASSSNRRVEYYDYTF. The full variable domain, in which reference TRBV7-3 and TRBJ1-2 provide the parts outside the CDR3, is GAGVSQTPSNKVTEKGKYVELRCDPISGHTALYWYRQSLGQGPEFLIYFQGTGAADDSGLPNDRFFAVRPEGSVSTLKIQRTERGDSAVYLCASSSNRRVEYYDYTFGSGTRLTVV.

The genes are TRBV7-2 and TRBJ1-6; D not resolved. V lost 1 base to trimming and J lost 16 bases, with 23 bases between them. This CDR3 has 16 residues. Per the germline V gene, CDR1 is SGHTA and CDR2 is FQGNSA. In nucleotides, the CDR3 is TGTGCCAGCAGCTTAGGGACTAGCGGTTTGAAAGACCCACTCCACTTT. Protein sequence: CASSLGTSGLKDPLHF.

In the case of this clonotype: The conserved closing phenylalanine or tryptophan is absent in this CDR3, likely reflecting a read error. The DNA is omitted, as the CDR3 cannot be located on it reliably, and the CDR3 follows TCRdb's listing. This CDR3 reads CASSQGEGGSPHH. The J gene is TRBJ1-5, the V gene TRBV7-3; the table's D call TRBD1 went unverified against the DNA. Germline V gene lookup returns CDR1 SGHTA and CDR2 FQGTGA. The CDR3 totals 13 residues, both ends included.

The CDR3 nucleotides are TGTGCCAGCAGCTTAGCGGGAGGTGCCTATACGCCGTACCTCCACTTT. It codes for CASSLAGGAYTPYLHF. The chain has TRBV7-8 and TRBJ1-6, with D hard to call. In germline, CDR1 is SGHVS, CDR2 FQNEAQ. The CDR3 extends over 16 amino acids. With 0 bases removed from V and 15 bases from J, the gap between germline ends came to 21 bases. Using reference TRBV7-8 and TRBJ1-6 for the parts outside the CDR3, the full variable domain is GAGVSQSPRYKVAKRGQDVALRCDPISGHVSLFWYQQALGQGPEFLTYFQNEAQLDKSGLPSDRFFAERPEGSVSTLKIQRTQQEDSAVYLCASSLAGGAYTPYLHFGNGTRLTVT.

The CDR3 loop reads CASSLVPMELFF. CDR3 coding DNA: TGTGCCAGCAGCTTAGTTCCGATGGAGCTGTTTTTT. The V call is TRBV11-3, the J call TRBJ2-2; D remains unclear. The CDR3 totals 12 residues. V gave up 1 base and J gave up 10 bases, with 7 bases separating them. The germline gives CDR1 SGHNT, CDR2 YENEEA.